This TCR beta chain is from a study of T-cell reconstitution after alpha-beta-depleted transplantation in children. Regarding the study as a whole: Several patients had high TCRbeta diversity at day 60; it came from surviving recipient T cells and thymic progenitors. The main origin of T-cell counts and diversity one year after transplant was newly produced T cells. Alpha-beta T cells about two months after transplant reportedly derived from several hundred expanded graft clones.

A library of TCRbeta sequences, prepared with unique molecular identifiers, was generated. TCRdb re-derived calls from the PCR reads in MiXCR, one entry per CDR3 protein. The sample contains about 58,000 distinct CDR3 sequences, roughly 45% of which appear only once. Trimming removed 3 bases from V and 1 base from J, with 11 bases in between. Germline V gene lookup returns CDR1 DFQATT and CDR2 SNEGSKA (reference sequence). The CDR3 totals 14 residues. For this clonotype: The antigen remains undetermined.

The source material was PBMCs, mostly from graft donor cells, sampled 360 days after TCRalphabeta/CD19-depleted stem cell transplant. V is TRBV20-1 and J is TRBJ2-3; TRBD2 is a possible D gene (7 bases). The origin of this receptor is a male patient between 5 and 17 years old who had a stem cell transplant for acute lymphoblastic leukemia, so the T cells may come from the graft donor. Here the CDR3 reads CSASGGLRTDTQYF. The CDR3 DNA reads TGCAGTGCTAGCGGGGGGCTCCGCACAGATACGCAGTATTTT.